The 20 T cell receptor beta chains reported below all come from one sample, sequenced in a study of T cells in Graves' hyperthyroidism and ophthalmopathy. The CDR3 regions of TCR beta were amplified from RNA transcripts. The study used the HTBI primer set for a first-round RT-PCR of the TCR CDR3. TCRdb fed the multiplex PCR reads into MiXCR, producing one record per CDR3 protein. The sample has about 350,000 distinct CDR3 sequences, approximately 15% seen once. Sequencing input: blood. These receptors originate from a woman in her 30s with Graves' hyperthyroidism.

This clonotype was counted at least ten times. The chain recombines TRBV5-1 with TRBJ2-1; D tentatively fits TRBD1 or TRBD2 (6 bases each). V lost 2 bases, J lost 8 bases, and 14 bases lay in between. The CDR3 sequence is 14 residues long. The germline V gene encodes CDR1 SGHRS and CDR2 YFSETQ. The CDR3, as DNA: TGCGCCAGCAGCTTACACGGAGGGGGTTATGAGCAGTTCTTC. The encoded protein is CASSLHGGGYEQFF. Full variable domain (rest looked up from reference TRBV5-1 and TRBJ2-1): KAGVTQTPRYLIKTRGQQVTLSCSPISGHRSVSWYQQTPGQGLQFLFEYFSETQRNKGNFPGRFSGRQFSNSRSEMNVSTLELGDSALYLCASSLHGGGYEQFFGPGTRLTVL.

At least ten counts were recorded for this clonotype. The chain is built from TRBV28 and TRBJ1-1; tentatively, D is TRBD1 (5 bases). The CDR3 contains 15 residues. Germline lookup yields CDR1 MDHEN and CDR2 SYDVKM. Trimming shortened V by 0 bases and J by 2 bases, and 10 bases separated the two germline ends. CDR3 sequence: CASSLWRRTNTEAFF. CDR3 in DNA: TGTGCCAGCAGTTTATGGAGGCGGACAAACACTGAAGCTTTCTTT.

As for this clonotype: This may come from a read error, since a much larger clone is one base off. This chain links TRBV11-2 with TRBJ1-4; the D gene is possibly TRBD1 (6 bases). Germline V lookup: CDR1 SGHAT, CDR2 FQNNGV. The CDR3 has 14 amino acids. CDR3 nucleotide sequence: TGTGTCAGCAGCTTGCGGGGGCCTAATGAAAAACTGTTTTTT. This encodes CVSSLRGPNEKLFF.

This clonotype was picked up a small number of times. This chain uses TRBV5-1 with TRBJ1-1; D is unclear. This CDR3 comprises 13 residues. Germline V lookup: CDR1 SGHRS, CDR2 YFSETQ. Trimming took 2 bases from V and 7 from J, leaving 12 bases between them. This chain's CDR3 is CASSFGGFDEAFF. The DNA of the CDR3 is TGCGCCAGCAGCTTCGGCGGATTTGATGAAGCTTTCTTT.

This clonotype was seen repeatedly, ten times or more. V usage is TRBV7-9 and J usage is TRBJ1-4; TRBD1 is a possible D gene (5 bases). Germline CDR1 reads SEHNR; CDR2 reads FQNEAQ (reference sequence). The CDR3 runs to 15 residues. Trimming shortened V by 4 bases and J by 8 bases, and 17 bases separated the two germline ends. The CDR3 nucleotides read TGTGCCAGCAGCTCCGGGGGGGGGACGATAGAAAAACTGTTTTTT. Translated, it gives CASSSGGGTIEKLFF.

This clonotype was seen repeatedly, ten times or more. The rearrangement links TRBV11-2 to TRBJ1-1; 9 nucleotides line up with TRBD1. Looked up from germline, CDR1 is SGHAT and CDR2 is FQNNGV. V was pared by 5 bases and J by 10 bases, with 8 bases of the junction left unmatched. The length of the CDR3 is 13 residues. In nucleotides, the CDR3 is TGTGCCAGCAGCCAGGGACAGGGCGAGGGAGCTTTCTTT. Protein sequence: CASSQGQGEGAFF.

This clonotype was counted a single time. The chain has TRBV6-4 and TRBJ2-7, with 9 bases lining up with TRBD2. CDR1 is MRHNA and CDR2 is SNTAGT in the germline V gene. The trim removed 5 bases at V and 2 bases at J, leaving 10 bases unmatched. The CDR3 is made up of 16 amino acids. CDR3 loop: CASSLQSGGIAYEQYF. CDR3 bases: TGTGCCAGCAGTCTACAGAGCGGGGGGATCGCCTACGAGCAGTACTTC.

This clonotype was detected many times. This sequence joins TRBV6-1 and TRBJ2-5, with 9 nucleotides matching TRBD2. CDR3 size: 17 residues. V shed 9 bases, J shed 3 bases, and the junction held 17 bases outside the gene matches. The germline CDR1 and CDR2 sequences are MNHNS and SASEGT. In DNA, the CDR3 is TGTGCCAGTCACGGGATTGGACTAGCGAACAACGAAGAGACCCAGTACTTC. This codes for CASHGIGLANNEETQYF.

This clonotype was detected many times. V usage is TRBV20-1 and J usage is TRBJ2-7; D might be TRBD2 (6 bases). V shed 1 base and J shed 3 bases, with 16 bases lying between them. Germline loops: CDR1 DFQATT, CDR2 SNEGSKA (reference sequence). This CDR3 region has 15 residues. The CDR3 bases are TGCAGTGCTAGAGTAAACGGCCGGGAGCACTACGAGCAGTACTTC. This encodes CSARVNGREHYEQYF.

The chain has TRBV12-3 or TRBV12-4 and TRBJ2-1; 9 positions match TRBD2. With 0 bases clipped from V and 6 bases from J, the junction kept 12 bases outside the gene matches. The CDR3 length is 18 residues. CDR3 DNA sequence: TGTGCCAGCAGTTTAGCCTGGCTCGCGGGAGGGGGGGGCAATGAGCAGTTCTTC. This codes for CASSLAWLAGGGGNEQFF.

This clonotype was counted a few times. V usage is TRBV5-1 and J usage is TRBJ1-2; D call uncertain. The CDR3 is 14 amino acids. Germline CDR1 reads SGHRS; CDR2 reads YFSETQ. Trimming stripped 2 bases from V and 1 base from J, with 9 bases between. The chain's CDR3 is CASSLAGDNYGYTF. DNA of the CDR3: TGCGCCAGCAGCTTAGCCGGCGATAACTATGGCTACACCTTC.

There are many counts of this clonotype. The chain couples TRBV7-2 to TRBJ2-7; D might be TRBD1 or TRBD2, each matching 5 bases. V lost 5 bases and J lost 0, with 8 bases in between. This CDR3 is 13 amino acids long. Per the germline V gene, CDR1 is SGHTA and CDR2 is FQGNSA. This CDR3 reads CASSRDVSYEQYF. The CDR3 DNA reads TGTGCCAGCAGCCGGGACGTCTCCTACGAGCAGTACTTC. Filled out from reference TRBV7-2 and TRBJ2-7, the complete variable domain reads GAGVSQSPSNKVTEKGKDVELRCDPISGHTALYWYRQSLGQGLEFLIYFQGNSAPDKSGLPSDRFSAERTGGSVSTLTIQRTQQEDSAVYLCASSRDVSYEQYFGPGTRLTVT.

On this clonotype: A read error may explain this, as a much larger clone is one base away. The chain couples TRBV2 to TRBJ1-1; maybe TRBD1 (5 bases). This CDR3 spans 14 amino acids. CDR1 is SNHLY and CDR2 is FYNNEI in the germline V gene. CDR3 coding DNA: TGTGTCAGCATGCGGGGGACGACGGACACTGAAGCTTTCTTT. Its protein product is CVSMRGTTDTEAFF.

This clonotype has a handful of counts. V usage is TRBV7-3 and J usage is TRBJ1-1, with TRBD1 as a possible D gene (5 bases). This CDR3 spans 13 amino acids. Trimming took 5 bases from V and 9 from J, leaving 16 bases between them. Germline CDR1 is SGHTA and CDR2 is FQGTGA. In nucleotides, the CDR3 is TGTGCCAGCAGCCCAGGGAATAGAGAGAAAGCTTTCTTT. The encoded protein is CASSPGNREKAFF.

This clonotype was detected only a few times. The chain has TRBV6-1 and TRBJ2-1; the match to TRBD2 covers 10 bases. V dropped 11 bases and J dropped 7; count of bases not matched to a gene: 17. The CDR3 extends over 16 amino acids. The germline V gene encodes CDR1 MNHNS and CDR2 SASEGT. DNA of the CDR3: TGTGCCTCTCTGGCTAGCGGGAGATTGGGCCCAAATGAGCAGTTCTTC. Its translation is CASLASGRLGPNEQFF.

This clonotype was observed at least ten times. The V and J genes are TRBV12-3 or TRBV12-4 and TRBJ1-5; D remains ambiguous. The CDR3 extends over 15 amino acids. V was trimmed by 6 bases and J by 10 bases, leaving 22 bases between them. The chain's CDR3 is CASSAQAVKIIPQHF. CDR3 coding DNA: TGTGCCAGCAGCGCCCAAGCAGTGAAGATCATCCCCCAGCATTTT.

This clonotype showed up many times. The J gene is TRBJ2-7, the V gene TRBV6-2 or TRBV6-3; unclear D gene. Germline V lookup: CDR1 MNHEY, CDR2 SVGEGT. There are 13 residues in the CDR3. V was trimmed by 0 bases and J by 6 bases, leaving 9 bases between them. CDR3 bases: TGTGCCAGCAGTTACTCGATGCTCGGCGAGCAGTACTTC. It translates to CASSYSMLGEQYF.

The sample holds many counts of this clonotype. This sequence joins TRBV12-3 or TRBV12-4 and TRBJ2-7, with 7 bases aligning to TRBD2. The CDR3 has 14 residues. J gave up 3 bases and V 3 bases, and 5 bases lay outside the gene matches. The CDR3: CASSLASGFYEQYF. The CDR3 DNA follows: TGTGCCAGCAGTTTGGCTAGCGGCTTCTACGAGCAGTACTTC.

The V and J genes are TRBV28 and TRBJ2-3, with a weak D call TRBD2 (5 bases). The CDR3 has 16 residues. The germline gives CDR1 MDHEN, CDR2 SYDVKM. The V end lost 7 bases, the J end lost 0 bases, and 17 bases lay between the germline ends. CDR3 DNA sequence: TGTGCCAGCAACGCCTTAGCGATCACTAGCACAGATACGCAGTATTTT. Translated, it gives CASNALAITSTDTQYF.

V gene TRBV12-3 or TRBV12-4 combines with J gene TRBJ2-2, with D tentatively TRBD1 (6 bases). The CDR3 covers 13 residues. Trimming took off 5 bases at V and 4 bases at J, with 8 bases between the two ends. The CDR3 here is CASSGDITGELFF. For the CDR3, the DNA is TGTGCCAGCAGTGGGGACATCACCGGGGAGCTGTTTTTT.